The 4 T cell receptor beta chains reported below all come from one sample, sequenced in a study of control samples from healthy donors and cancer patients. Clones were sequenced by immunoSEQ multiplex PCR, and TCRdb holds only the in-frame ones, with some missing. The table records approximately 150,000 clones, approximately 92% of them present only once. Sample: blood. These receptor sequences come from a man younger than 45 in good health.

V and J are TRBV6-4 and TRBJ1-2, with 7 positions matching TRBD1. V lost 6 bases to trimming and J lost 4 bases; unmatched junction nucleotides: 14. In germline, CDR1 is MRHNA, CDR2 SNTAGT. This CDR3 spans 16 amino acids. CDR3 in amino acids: CASSQRGDSHLYGYTF. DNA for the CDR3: TGTGCCAGCAGCCAAAGGGGGGACAGCCATCTCTATGGCTACACCTTC.

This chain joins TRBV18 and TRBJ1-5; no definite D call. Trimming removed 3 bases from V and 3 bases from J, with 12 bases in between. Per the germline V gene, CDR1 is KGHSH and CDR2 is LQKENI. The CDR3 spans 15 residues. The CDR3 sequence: CASSPNNGNNQPQHF. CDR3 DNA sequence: TGTGCCAGCTCACCGAATAACGGGAACAATCAGCCCCAGCATTTT.

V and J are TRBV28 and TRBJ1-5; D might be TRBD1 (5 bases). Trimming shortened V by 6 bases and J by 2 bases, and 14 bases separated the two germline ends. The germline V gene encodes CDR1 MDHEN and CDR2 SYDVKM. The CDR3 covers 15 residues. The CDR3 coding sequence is TGTGCCAGCAGATACACTAGGGGAGGCAATCAGCCCCAGCATTTT. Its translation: CASRYTRGGNQPQHF. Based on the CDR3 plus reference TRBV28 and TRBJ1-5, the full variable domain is DVKVTQSSRYLVKRTGEKVFLECVQDMDHENMFWYRQDPGLGLRLIYFSYDVKMKEKGDIPEGYSVSREKKERFSLILESASTNQTSMYLCASRYTRGGNQPQHFGDGTRLSIL.

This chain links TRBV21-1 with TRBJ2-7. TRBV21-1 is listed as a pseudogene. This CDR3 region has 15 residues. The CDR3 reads CASSKVIGRAYEQYF. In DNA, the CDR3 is TGTGCCAGCAGCAAAGTGATAGGCAGAGCCTACGAGCAGTACTTC.